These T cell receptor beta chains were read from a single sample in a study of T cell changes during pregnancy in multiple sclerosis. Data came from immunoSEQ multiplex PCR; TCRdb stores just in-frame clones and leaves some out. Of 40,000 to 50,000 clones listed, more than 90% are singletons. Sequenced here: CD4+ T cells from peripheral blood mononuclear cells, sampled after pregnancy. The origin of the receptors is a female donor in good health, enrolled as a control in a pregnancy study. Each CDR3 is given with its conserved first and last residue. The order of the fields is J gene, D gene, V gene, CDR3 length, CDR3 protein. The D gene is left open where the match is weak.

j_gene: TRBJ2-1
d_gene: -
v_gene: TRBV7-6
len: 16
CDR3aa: CASSLLGGALYNEQFF

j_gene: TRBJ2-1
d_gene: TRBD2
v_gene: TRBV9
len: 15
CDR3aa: CASSVVSLAGGEQFF

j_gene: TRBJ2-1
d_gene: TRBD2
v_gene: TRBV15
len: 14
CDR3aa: CATRSGGAYNEQFF

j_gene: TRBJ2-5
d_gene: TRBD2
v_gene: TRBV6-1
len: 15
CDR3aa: CASSEVAGVRETQYF

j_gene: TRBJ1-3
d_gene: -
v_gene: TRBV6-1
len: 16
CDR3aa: CASSELGVGTGNTIYF

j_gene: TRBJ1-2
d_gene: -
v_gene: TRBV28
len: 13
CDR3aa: CASSFRTVGGYTF

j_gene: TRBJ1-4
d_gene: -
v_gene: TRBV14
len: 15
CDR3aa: CASSQGAATNEKLFF

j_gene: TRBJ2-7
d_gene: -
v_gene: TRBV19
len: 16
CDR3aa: CASSTQQGFVKAEQYF

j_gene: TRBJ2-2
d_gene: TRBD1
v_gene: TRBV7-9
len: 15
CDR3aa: CASSTGTGGTGELFF

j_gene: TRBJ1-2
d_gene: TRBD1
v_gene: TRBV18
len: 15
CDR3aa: CASSPGQGVLGGYTF

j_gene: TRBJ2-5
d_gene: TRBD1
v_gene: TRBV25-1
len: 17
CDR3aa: CASSDPRGQGWGETQYF

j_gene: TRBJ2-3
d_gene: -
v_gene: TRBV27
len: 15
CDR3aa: CASSLMGSFTDTQYF

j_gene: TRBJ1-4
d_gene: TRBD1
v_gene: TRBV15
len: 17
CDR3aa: CATSIRTGGRVGEKLFF

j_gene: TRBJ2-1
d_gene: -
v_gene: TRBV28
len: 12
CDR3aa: CASSLTSYEQFF

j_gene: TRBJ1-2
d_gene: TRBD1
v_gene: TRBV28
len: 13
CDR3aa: CASRPGGNYGYTF

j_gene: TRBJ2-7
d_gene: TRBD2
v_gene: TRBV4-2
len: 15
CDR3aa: CASSQGSSGGVEQYF

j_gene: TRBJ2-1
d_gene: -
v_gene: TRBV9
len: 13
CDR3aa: CASSVGEVNEQFF

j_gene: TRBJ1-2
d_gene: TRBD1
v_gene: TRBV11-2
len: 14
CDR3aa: CASSSNRGLIGYTF

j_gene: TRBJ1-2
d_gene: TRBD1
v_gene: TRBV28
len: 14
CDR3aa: CASSSGGRNAGYTF

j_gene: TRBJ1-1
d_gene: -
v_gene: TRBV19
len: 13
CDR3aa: CASSISRGTEAFF

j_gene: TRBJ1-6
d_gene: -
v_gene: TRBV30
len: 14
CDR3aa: CAWSADRGYSPLHF

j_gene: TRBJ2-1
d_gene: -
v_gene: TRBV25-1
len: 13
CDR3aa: CASSGRAAGEQFF

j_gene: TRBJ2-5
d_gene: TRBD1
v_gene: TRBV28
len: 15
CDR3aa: CASSFRTGHQETQYF

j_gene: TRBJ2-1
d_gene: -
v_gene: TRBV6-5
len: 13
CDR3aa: CASSYDSYNEQFF

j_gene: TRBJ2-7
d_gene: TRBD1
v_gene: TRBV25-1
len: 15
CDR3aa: CASSGPGQVIHEQYF

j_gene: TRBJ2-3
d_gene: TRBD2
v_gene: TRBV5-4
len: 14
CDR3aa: CASSGLAGADTQYF

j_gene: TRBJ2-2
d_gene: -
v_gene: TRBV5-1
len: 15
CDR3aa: CASSTTVLNTGELFF

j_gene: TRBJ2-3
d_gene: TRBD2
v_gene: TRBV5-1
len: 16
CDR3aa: CASSLDGSGGADTQYF

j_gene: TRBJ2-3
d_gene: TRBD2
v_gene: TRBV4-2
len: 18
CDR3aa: CASSQEGTSGGSTDTQYF

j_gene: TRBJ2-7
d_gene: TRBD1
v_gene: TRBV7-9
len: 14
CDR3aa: CASSSLQGAAGQYF

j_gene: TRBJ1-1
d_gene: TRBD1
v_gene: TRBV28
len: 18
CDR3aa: CASSSLRDRVYMNTEAFF

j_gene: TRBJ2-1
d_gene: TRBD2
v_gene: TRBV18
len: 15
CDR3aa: CASSRLAGGDNEQFF

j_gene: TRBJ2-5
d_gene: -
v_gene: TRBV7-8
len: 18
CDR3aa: CASSSPTLSTPGGETQYF

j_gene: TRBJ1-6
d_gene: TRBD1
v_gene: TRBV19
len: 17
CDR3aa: CASATWDSHSYNSPLHF

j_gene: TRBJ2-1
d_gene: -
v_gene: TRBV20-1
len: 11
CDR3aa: CSARALNEQFF

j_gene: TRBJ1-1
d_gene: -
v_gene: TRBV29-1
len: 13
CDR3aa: CSVETGLGTEAFF

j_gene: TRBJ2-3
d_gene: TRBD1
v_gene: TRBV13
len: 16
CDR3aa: CASSLSDRGLRDTQYF